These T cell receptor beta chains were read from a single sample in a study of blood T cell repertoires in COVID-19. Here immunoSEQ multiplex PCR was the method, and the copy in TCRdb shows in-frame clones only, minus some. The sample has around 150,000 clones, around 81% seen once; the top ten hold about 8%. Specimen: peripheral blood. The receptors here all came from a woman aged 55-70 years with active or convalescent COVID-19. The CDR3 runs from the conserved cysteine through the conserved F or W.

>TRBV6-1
CASSAGTKGTGGQPQHF
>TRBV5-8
CASSFITQYF
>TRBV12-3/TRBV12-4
CAAGQDREAFF
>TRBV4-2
CASSQDLASGGEQFF
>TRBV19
CASSRSQAQFF
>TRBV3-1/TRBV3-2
CASSQGQQMGTEAFF
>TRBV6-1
CASSEVILQGTTYEQYF
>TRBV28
CASSFFGQGADEAFF
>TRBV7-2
CASSRPGDQPQHF
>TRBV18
CASSPETRLGEQYF
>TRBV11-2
CASRDKRGLVAEAFF
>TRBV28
CASSGTRVGTEAFF
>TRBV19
CASSIEDRRRYTF
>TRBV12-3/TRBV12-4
CASSSLNLAFF
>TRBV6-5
CASSMTGFAFGYTF
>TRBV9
CASSDNDRGLDYGYTF
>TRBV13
CASGLYGSEKPQYF
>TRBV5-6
CASSLNPGYEQFF
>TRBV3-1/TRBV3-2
CASSPGGDGYTF
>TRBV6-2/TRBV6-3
CASSYAPRTGQGRYSNQPQHF
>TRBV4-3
CASSQDPSGITDTQYF
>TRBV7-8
CASSQPGTQYF
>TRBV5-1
CASSSNRGLAKNIQYF
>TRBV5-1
CASSLTGDTDTQYF
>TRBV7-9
CASSSPGTGGVETQYF
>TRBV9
CASSATGTFREKLFF
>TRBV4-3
CASSQDGSQETQYF
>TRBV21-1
CASNDQGQYF
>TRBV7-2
CASSLDQTLLNEQYF
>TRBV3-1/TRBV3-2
CASSHSEGLRISHTQYF
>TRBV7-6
CASSPGQGAFSVGELFF
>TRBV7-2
CASSNGQRSYNEQFF
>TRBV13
CASSLRGFYNSPLHF
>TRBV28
CASSPDRVNTGELFF
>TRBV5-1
CASSSTGTSGRATTNEQFF
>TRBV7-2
CASSLGQGGEKLFF
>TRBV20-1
CSASFRGNNTDTQYF
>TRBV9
CASSVRPGTGGPGELFF
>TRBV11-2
CASSLNRNHGYTF
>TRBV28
CASHGGYEQYF
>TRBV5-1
CASRRGGSTDTQYF
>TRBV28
CASSLTASNQPQHF
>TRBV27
CASRRQGATGELFF
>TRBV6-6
CASSLRGTDYGYTF
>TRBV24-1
CATNPRGGVTNTEAFF
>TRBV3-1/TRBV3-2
CASSLNSGRAGDTQYF
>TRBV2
CASSGTGIGDGYTF
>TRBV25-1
CASSDLTGRTGELFF
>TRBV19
CASSIVRRGGSSYNEQFF
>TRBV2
CASSASSISYEQYF
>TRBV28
CASTTTGEGETQYF
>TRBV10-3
CAISDKRDYGYTF
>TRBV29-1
CSAGDNGYTF
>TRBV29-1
CSVTGQGAIGELFF
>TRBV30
CAWSPGGGGQPQHF
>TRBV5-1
CASSLATGNVVNEKLFF
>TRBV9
CASSMTGEEKLFF